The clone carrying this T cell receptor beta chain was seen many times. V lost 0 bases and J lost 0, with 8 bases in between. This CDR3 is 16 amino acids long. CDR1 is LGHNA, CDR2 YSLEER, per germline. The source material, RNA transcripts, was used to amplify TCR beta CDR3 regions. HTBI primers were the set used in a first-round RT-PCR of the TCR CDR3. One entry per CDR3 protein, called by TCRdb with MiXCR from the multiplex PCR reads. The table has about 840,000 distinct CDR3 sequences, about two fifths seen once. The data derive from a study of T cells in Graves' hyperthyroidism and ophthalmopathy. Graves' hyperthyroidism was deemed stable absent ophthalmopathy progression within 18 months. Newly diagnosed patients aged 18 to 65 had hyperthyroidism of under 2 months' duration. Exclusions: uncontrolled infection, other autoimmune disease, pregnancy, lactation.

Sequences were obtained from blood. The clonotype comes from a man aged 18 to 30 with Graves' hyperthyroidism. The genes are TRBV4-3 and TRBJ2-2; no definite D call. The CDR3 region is CASSQETVANTGELFF. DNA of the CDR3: TGCGCCAGCAGCCAAGAAACCGTTGCGAACACCGGGGAGCTGTTTTTT.